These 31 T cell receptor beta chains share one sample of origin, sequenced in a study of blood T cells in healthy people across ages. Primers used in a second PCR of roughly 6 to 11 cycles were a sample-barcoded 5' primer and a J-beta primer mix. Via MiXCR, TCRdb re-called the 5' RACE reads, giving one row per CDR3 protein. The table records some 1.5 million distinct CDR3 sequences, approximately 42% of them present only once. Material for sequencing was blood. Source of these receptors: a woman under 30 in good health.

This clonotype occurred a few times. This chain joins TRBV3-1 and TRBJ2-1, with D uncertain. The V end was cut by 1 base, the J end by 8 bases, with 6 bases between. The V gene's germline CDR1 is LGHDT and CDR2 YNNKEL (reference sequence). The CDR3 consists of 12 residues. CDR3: CASSQAWYEQFF. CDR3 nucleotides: TGTGCCAGCAGCCAAGCGTGGTATGAGCAGTTCTTC.

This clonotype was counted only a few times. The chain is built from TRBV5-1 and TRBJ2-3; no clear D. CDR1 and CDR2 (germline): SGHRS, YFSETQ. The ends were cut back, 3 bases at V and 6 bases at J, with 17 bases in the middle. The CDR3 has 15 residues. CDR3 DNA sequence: TGCGCCAGCAGCTCTGGAGTGGTCGGGTCGGATACGCAGTATTTT. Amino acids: CASSSGVVGSDTQYF. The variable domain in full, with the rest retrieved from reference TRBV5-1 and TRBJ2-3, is KAGVTQTPRYLIKTRGQQVTLSCSPISGHRSVSWYQQTPGQGLQFLFEYFSETQRNKGNFPGRFSGRQFSNSRSEMNVSTLELGDSALYLCASSSGVVGSDTQYFGPGTRLTVL.

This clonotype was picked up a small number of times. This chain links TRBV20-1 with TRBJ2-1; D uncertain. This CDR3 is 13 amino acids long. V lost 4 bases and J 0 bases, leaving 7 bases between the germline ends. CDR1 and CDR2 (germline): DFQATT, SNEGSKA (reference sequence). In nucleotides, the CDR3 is TGCAGTGCTAAACGGAACTCCTACAATGAGCAGTTCTTC. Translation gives CSAKRNSYNEQFF.

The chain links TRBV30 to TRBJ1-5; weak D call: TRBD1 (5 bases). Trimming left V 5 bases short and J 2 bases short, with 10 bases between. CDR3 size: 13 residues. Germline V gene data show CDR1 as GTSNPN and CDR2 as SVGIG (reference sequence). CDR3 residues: CAWGGRGNQPQHF. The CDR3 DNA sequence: TGTGCCTGGGGGGGGAGGGGCAATCAGCCCCAGCATTTT.

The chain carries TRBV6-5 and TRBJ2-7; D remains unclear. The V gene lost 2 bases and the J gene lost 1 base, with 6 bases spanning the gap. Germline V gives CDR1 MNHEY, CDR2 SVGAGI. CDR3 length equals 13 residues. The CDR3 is CASSYRESYEQYF. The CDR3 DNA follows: TGTGCCAGCAGTTACAGGGAATCCTACGAGCAGTACTTC.

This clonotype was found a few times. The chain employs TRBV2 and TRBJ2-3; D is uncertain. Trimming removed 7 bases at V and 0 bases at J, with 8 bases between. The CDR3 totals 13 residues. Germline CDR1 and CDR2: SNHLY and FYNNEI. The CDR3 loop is CASMGGSTDTQYF. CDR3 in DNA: TGTGCCAGCATGGGCGGTAGCACAGATACGCAGTATTTT.

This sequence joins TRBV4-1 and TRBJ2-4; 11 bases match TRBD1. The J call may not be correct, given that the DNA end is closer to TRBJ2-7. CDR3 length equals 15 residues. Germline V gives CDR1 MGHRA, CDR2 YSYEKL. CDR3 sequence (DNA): TGCGCCAGCAGCCCGGCCGGGACAGGGGGCTACGAGCAGTACTTC. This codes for CASSPAGTGGYEQYF.

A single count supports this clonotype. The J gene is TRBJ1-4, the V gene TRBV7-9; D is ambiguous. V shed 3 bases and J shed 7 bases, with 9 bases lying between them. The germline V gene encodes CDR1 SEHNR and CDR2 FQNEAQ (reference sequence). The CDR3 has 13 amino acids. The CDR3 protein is CASSFGSSEKLFF. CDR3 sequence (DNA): TGTGCCAGCAGCTTCGGTTCTAGTGAAAAACTGTTTTTT.

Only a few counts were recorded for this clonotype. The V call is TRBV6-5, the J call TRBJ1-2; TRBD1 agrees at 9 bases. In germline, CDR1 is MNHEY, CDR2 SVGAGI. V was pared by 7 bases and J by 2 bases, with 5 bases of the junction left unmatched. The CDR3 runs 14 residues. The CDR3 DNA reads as TGTGCCAGCACTCCCGACAGGGGGAACTATGGCTACACCTTC. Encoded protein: CASTPDRGNYGYTF.

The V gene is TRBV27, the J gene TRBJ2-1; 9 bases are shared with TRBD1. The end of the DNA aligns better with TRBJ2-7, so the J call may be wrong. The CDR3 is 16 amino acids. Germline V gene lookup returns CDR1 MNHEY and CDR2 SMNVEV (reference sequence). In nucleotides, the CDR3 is TGTGCCAGCACCAAACAGGGGGCTTGGTCCTACAATGAGCAGTACTTC. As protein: CASTKQGAWSYNEQYF.

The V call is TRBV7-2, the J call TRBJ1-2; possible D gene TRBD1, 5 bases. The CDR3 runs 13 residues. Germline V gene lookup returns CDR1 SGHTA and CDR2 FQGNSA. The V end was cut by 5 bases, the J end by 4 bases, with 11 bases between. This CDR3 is CASSLLGTYGYTF. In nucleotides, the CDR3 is TGTGCCAGCAGCCTGCTGGGGACCTATGGCTACACCTTC.

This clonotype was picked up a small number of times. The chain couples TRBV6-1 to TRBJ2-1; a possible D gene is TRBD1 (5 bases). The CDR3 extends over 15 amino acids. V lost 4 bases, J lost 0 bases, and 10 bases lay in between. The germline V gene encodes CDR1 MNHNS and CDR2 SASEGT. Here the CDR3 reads CASSGPRDSYNEQFF. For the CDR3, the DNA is TGTGCCAGCAGTGGCCCCAGGGACTCCTACAATGAGCAGTTCTTC.

CDR3 DNA: TGCAGCGTTGAGGGGGTAGCGGGAGGTGAGCAGTTCTTC. This gives the protein CSVEGVAGGEQFF. The chain is built from TRBV29-1 and TRBJ2-1; TRBD2 matches at 10 bases. Unmatched junction bases numbered 5, after V lost 3 bases and J lost 9 bases. Looked up from germline, CDR1 is SQVTM and CDR2 is ANQGSEA. This CDR3 has 13 residues.

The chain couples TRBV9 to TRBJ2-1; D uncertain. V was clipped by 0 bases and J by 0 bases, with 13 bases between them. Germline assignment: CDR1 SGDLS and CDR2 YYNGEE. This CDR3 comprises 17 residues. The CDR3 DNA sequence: TGTGCCAGCAGCGTAGCCCAAACCCTGAGCTCCTACAATGAGCAGTTCTTC. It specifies CASSVAQTLSSYNEQFF.

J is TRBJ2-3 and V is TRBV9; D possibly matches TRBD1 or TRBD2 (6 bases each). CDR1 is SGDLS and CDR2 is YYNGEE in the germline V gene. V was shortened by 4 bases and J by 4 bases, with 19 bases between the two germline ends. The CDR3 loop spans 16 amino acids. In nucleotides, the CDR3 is TGTGCCAGCAGCCCTTACAGGGAGGTCCCGCCAGATACGCAGTATTTT. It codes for CASSPYREVPPDTQYF. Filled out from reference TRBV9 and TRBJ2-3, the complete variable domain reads DSGVTQTPKHLITATGQRVTLRCSPRSGDLSVYWYQQSLDQGLQFLIQYYNGEERAKGNILERFSAQQFPDLHSELNLSSLELGDSALYFCASSPYREVPPDTQYFGPGTRLTVL.

The CDR3: CSGMLAGEAYEQYF. The CDR3 bases are TGCAGCGGAATGCTAGCGGGAGAGGCCTACGAGCAGTACTTC. The chain joins TRBV29-1 to TRBJ2-7; 10 bases match TRBD2. CDR1 SQVTM and CDR2 ANQGSEA come from the germline V gene. The CDR3 has 14 amino acids. With V trimmed by 7 bases and J by 2 bases, 8 bases remained unmatched.

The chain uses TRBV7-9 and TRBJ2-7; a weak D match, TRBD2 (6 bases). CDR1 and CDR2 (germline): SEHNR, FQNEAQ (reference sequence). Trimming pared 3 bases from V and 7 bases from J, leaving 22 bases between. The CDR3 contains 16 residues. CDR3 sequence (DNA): TGTGCCAGCAGCTTGGGGACTTACCGCTCCTACAATGAGCAGTACTTC. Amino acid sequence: CASSLGTYRSYNEQYF. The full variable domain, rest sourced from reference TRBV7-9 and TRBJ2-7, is DTGVSQNPRHKITKRGQNVTFRCDPISEHNRLYWYRQTLGQGPEFLTYFQNEAQLEKSRLLSDRFSAERPKGSFSTLEIQRTEQGDSAMYLCASSLGTYRSYNEQYFGPGTRLTVT.

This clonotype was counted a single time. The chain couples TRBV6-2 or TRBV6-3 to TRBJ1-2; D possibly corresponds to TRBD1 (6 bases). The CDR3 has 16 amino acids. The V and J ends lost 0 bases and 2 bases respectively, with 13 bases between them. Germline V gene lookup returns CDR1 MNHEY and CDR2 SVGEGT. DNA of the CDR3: TGTGCCAGCAGTTACTCGAAGCCAGGGGTGAACTATGGCTACACCTTC. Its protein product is CASSYSKPGVNYGYTF.

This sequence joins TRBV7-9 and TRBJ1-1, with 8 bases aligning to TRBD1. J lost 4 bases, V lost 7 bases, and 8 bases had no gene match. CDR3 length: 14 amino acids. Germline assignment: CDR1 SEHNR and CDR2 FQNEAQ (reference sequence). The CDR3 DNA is TGTGCCAGCATGGATCGGACAGGGCCCACTGAAGCTTTCTTT. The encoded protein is CASMDRTGPTEAFF.

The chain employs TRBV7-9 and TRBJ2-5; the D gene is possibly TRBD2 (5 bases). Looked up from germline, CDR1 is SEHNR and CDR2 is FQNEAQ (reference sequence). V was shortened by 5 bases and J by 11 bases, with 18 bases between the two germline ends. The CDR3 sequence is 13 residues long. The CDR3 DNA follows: TGTGCCAGCAGCCCCCCTAGCTCCCTTGAGCAGTACTTC. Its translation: CASSPPSSLEQYF. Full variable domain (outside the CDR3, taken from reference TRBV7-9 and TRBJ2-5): DTGVSQNPRHKITKRGQNVTFRCDPISEHNRLYWYRQTLGQGPEFLTYFQNEAQLEKSRLLSDRFSAERPKGSFSTLEIQRTEQGDSAMYLCASSPPSSLEQYFGPGTRLLVL.

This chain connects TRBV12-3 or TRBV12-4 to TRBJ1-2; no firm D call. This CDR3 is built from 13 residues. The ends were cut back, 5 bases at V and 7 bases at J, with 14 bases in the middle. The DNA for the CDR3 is TGTGCCAGCAGTCCACGGGTCCTTTCTGGCTACACCTTC. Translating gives CASSPRVLSGYTF.

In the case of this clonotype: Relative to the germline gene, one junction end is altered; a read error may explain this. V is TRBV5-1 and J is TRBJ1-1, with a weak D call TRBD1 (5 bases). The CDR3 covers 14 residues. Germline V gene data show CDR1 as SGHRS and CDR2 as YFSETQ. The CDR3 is CVSSLVRQPTEAFF. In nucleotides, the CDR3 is TGCGTCAGCAGCTTGGTACGACAGCCCACTGAAGCTTTCTTT.

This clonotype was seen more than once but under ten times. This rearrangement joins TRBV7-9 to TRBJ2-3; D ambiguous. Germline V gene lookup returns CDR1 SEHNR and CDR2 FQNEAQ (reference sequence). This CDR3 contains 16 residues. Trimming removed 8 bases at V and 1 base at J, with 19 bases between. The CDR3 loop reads CASPLSFVAGTDTQYF. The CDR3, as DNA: TGTGCCAGCCCCCTGAGCTTCGTTGCGGGCACAGATACGCAGTATTTT.

DNA of the CDR3: TGCAGTGCTAGAGATGCGACAGTGGGAGGCTATGGCTACACCTTC. It specifies CSARDATVGGYGYTF. The chain is built from TRBV20-1 and TRBJ1-2, with D maybe TRBD1 (5 bases). The ends were cut back, 0 bases at V and 4 bases at J, with 15 bases in the middle. Germline V gene sequence: CDR1 DFQATT, CDR2 SNEGSKA (reference sequence). The CDR3 spans 15 residues.

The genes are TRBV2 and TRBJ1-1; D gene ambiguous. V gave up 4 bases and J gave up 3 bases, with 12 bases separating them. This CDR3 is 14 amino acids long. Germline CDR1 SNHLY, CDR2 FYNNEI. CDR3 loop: CASSVRGRDTEAFF. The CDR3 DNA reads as TGTGCCAGCAGTGTACGGGGTAGGGACACTGAAGCTTTCTTT.

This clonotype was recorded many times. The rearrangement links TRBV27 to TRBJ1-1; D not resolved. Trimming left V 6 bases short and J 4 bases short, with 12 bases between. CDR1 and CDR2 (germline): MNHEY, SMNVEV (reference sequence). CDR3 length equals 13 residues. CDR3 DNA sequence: TGTGCCAGCAGCTTAGGTTGGGGCACTGAAGCTTTCTTT. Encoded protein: CASSLGWGTEAFF.

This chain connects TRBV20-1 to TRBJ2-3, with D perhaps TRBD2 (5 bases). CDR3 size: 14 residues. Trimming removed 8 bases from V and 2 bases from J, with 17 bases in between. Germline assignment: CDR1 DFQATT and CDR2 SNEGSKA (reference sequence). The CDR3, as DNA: TGCAGTACTCTAGCCCCCAAAAACACAGATACGCAGTATTTT. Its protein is CSTLAPKNTDTQYF.

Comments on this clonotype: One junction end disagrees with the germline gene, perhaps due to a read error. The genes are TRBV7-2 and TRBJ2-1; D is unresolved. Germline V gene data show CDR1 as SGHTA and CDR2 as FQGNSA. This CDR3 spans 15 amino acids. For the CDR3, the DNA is TGTGCAAGCAGACAAACCCGCCAGGTCCAAGAGACCCAGTTCTTC. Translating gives CASRQTRQVQETQFF. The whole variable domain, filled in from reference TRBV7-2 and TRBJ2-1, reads GAGVSQSPSNKVTEKGKDVELRCDPISGHTALYWYRQSLGQGLEFLIYFQGNSAPDKSGLPSDRFSAERTGGSVSTLTIQRTQQEDSAVYLCASRQTRQVQETQFFGPGTRLTVL.

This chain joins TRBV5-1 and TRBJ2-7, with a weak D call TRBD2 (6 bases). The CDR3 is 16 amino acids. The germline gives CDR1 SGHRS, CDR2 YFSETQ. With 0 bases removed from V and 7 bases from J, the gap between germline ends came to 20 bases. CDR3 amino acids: CASSLAGSTRSNEQYF. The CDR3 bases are TGCGCCAGCAGCTTGGCAGGATCGACTAGATCCAATGAGCAGTACTTC.

In nucleotides, the CDR3 is TGTGCCACCAGCAGAGATGTGGCAGGCGGTGAAAAACTGTTTTTT. Amino acids: CATSRDVAGGEKLFF. V is TRBV15 and J is TRBJ1-4; D remains ambiguous. Germline lookup yields CDR1 LNHNV and CDR2 YYDKDF (reference sequence). This CDR3 is built from 15 residues. Trimming shortened V by 0 bases and J by 7 bases, and 12 bases separated the two germline ends.

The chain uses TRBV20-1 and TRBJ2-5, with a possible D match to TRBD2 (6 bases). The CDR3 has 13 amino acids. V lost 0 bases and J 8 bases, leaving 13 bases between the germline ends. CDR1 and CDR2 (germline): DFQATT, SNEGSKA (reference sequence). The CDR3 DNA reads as TGCAGTGCTAGAGAAGGCGGGGTAGGCACCCAGTACTTC. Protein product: CSAREGGVGTQYF.